These 21 T cell receptor beta chains share one sample of origin, sequenced in a study of identical twins. TCRdb itself ran the 5' RACE reads through MiXCR, one entry per CDR3 protein. The table includes approximately 150,000 distinct CDR3 sequences, approximately 4% detected once. Sequencing was carried out using memory T cells sorted from blood. These receptors originate from a man aged 18 to 30 in good health.

This clonotype was seen at least ten times. CDR3 nucleotides: TGTGCCAGTAGTTTCCGCCAGAATGAGCAGTTCTTC. It encodes CASSFRQNEQFF. The gene calls are TRBV19 and TRBJ2-1; D is ambiguous. CDR3 length equals 12 residues. Trimming left V 5 bases short and J 7 bases short, with 9 bases between. Germline V lookup: CDR1 LNHDA, CDR2 SQIVND (reference sequence).

This clonotype was recorded many times. The chain is built from TRBV20-1 and TRBJ1-2; D gene uncertain. Trimming removed 0 bases at V and 6 bases at J, with 11 bases between. Per germline, CDR1 DFQATT and CDR2 SNEGSKA (reference sequence). The CDR3 spans 13 residues. CDR3 in amino acids: CSARESGNDGYTF. The DNA for the CDR3 is TGCAGTGCTAGAGAGTCGGGGAACGATGGCTACACCTTC.

This clonotype was recorded at least ten times. The chain links TRBV4-1 to TRBJ1-5; D is undetermined. This CDR3 comprises 15 residues. From germline, CDR1 is MGHRA and CDR2 YSYEKL. Trimming pared 1 base from V and 1 base from J, leaving 8 bases between. The CDR3 DNA reads TGCGCCAGCAGCCAAGTAGAGACGAGCAATCAGCCCCAGCATTTT. It codes for CASSQVETSNQPQHF.

This clonotype came up many times. The chain uses TRBV19 and TRBJ2-1, with D possibly being TRBD1 or TRBD2 (5 bases each). Germline V gene lookup returns CDR1 LNHDA and CDR2 SQIVND (reference sequence). This CDR3 has 14 amino acids. The V end was cut by 4 bases, the J end by 5 bases, with 12 bases between. CDR3 DNA sequence: TGTGCCAGTAGTAGAATCCGGGACCACAATGAGCAGTTCTTC. Translation gives CASSRIRDHNEQFF.

Worth noting for this clonotype: A clone one base away is much larger, so this may be a read error. This chain joins TRBV2 and TRBJ2-1; either TRBD1 or TRBD2 may supply D (5 bases each). The CDR3 is 14 residues long. V was clipped by 7 bases and J by 6 bases, with 16 bases between them. Germline CDR1 and CDR2: SNHLY and FYNNEI. In nucleotides, the CDR3 is TGTGCCAGCAACGGTCGAGGGGTCTTCAATGAGCAGTTCTTC. It specifies CASNGRGVFNEQFF. The complete variable domain, with remaining parts taken from reference TRBV2 and TRBJ2-1, reads EPEVTQTPSHQVTQMGQEVILRCVPISNHLYFYWYRQILGQKVEFLVSFYNNEISEKSEIFDDQFSVERPDGSNFTLKIRSTKLEDSAMYFCASNGRGVFNEQFFGPGTRLTVL.

At least ten counts were recorded for this clonotype. The rearrangement joins TRBV7-2 to TRBJ2-7; TRBD2 aligns across 10 bases. This CDR3 comprises 16 residues. The J segment lost 1 base and the V segment lost 2 bases, leaving 5 bases of the junction unmatched. Germline CDR1 and CDR2: SGHTA and FQGNSA. The CDR3 sequence is CASSLQSGRASYEQYF. The CDR3 DNA follows: TGTGCCAGCAGCTTACAAAGCGGGAGGGCATCCTACGAGCAGTACTTC.

This clonotype was recorded at least ten times. The chain uses TRBV7-9 and TRBJ2-1; 9 bases line up with TRBD2. V lost 2 bases, J lost 7 bases, and 6 bases stayed unmatched. The V gene's germline CDR1 is SEHNR and CDR2 FQNEAQ (reference sequence). The CDR3 extends over 15 amino acids. The CDR3 is CASSLSAGGDNEQFF. The CDR3 coding sequence is TGTGCCAGCAGCTTATCAGCGGGAGGAGATAATGAGCAGTTCTTC.

This clonotype was recorded many times. The chain is built from TRBV20-1 and TRBJ2-3; 12 bases map to TRBD2. CDR3 length: 17 residues. The germline gives CDR1 DFQATT, CDR2 SNEGSKA (reference sequence). V shed 6 bases and J 6 bases; nucleotides not matched to a gene: 16. Here the CDR3 DNA reads TGCAGTGCCCCCCTTCCCCGACTAGCGGGAGCGCGGGATACGCAGTATTTT. Its protein product is CSAPLPRLAGARDTQYF.

This clonotype was seen a few times. The chain combines TRBV18 with TRBJ1-1; D not resolved. Germline V gene sequence: CDR1 KGHSH, CDR2 LQKENI. Trimming left V 2 bases short and J 3 bases short, with 7 bases between. This CDR3 contains 13 residues. The CDR3 sequence is CASSPRRDTEAFF. In DNA form, the CDR3 reads TGTGCCAGCTCACCAAGGAGGGACACTGAAGCTTTCTTT.

This clonotype was observed many times. This chain links TRBV7-8 with TRBJ2-2; D perhaps matches TRBD1 (7 bases). Germline loops: CDR1 SGHVS, CDR2 FQNEAQ. CDR3 length: 13 amino acids. V was shortened by 0 bases and J by 15 bases, with 14 bases between the two germline ends. CDR3 nucleotides: TGTGCCAGCAGCTTAGCGAGGCAGGGGGGATTGTTTTTT. This codes for CASSLARQGGLFF.

A few counts support this clonotype. As DNA, the CDR3 is TGCGCCAGCAGCTTGGGGGACAGAGCCTACGAGCAGTACTTC. Its protein is CASSLGDRAYEQYF. The chain recombines TRBV5-1 with TRBJ2-7; 7 nucleotides align to TRBD1. Germline assignment: CDR1 SGHRS and CDR2 YFSETQ. V dropped 0 bases and J dropped 2; count of bases not matched to a gene: 2. The CDR3 has 14 amino acids.

This clonotype was picked up many times. J is TRBJ1-2 and V is TRBV21-1; the table's D call TRBD1 went unverified against the DNA. TRBV21-1 constitutes a pseudogene. The CDR3 runs to 16 residues. CDR3 region: CASIKERRGFNYGYTF. The CDR3 DNA sequence: TGTGCCAGCATCAAAGAGAGAAGGGGATTTAACTATGGCTACACCTTC.

This clonotype appeared many times. The chain links TRBV5-1 to TRBJ2-3; D unresolved. V was clipped by 0 bases and J by 6 bases, with 11 bases between them. CDR3 length equals 14 residues. Germline V gene data show CDR1 as SGHRS and CDR2 as YFSETQ. CDR3 amino acids: CASSLALSEDTQYF. As DNA, the CDR3 is TGCGCCAGCAGCTTGGCCTTGTCGGAGGATACGCAGTATTTT.

This clonotype has a count of ten or more. The chain couples TRBV6-1 to TRBJ2-5; 11 bases match TRBD2. CDR1 MNHNS and CDR2 SASEGT come from the germline V gene. V dropped 8 bases and J dropped 3; count of bases not matched to a gene: 14. CDR3 length: 17 residues. The DNA for the CDR3 is TGTGCCAGCGTGAGAGGAGGACTAGCGGGTACAAAAGAGACCCAGTACTTC. It yields the protein CASVRGGLAGTKETQYF.

This clonotype appeared many times. J is TRBJ2-1 and V is TRBV15; 13 bases are shared with TRBD2. V shed 0 bases and J 3 bases; nucleotides not matched to a gene: 11. CDR1 is LNHNV, CDR2 YYDKDF, per germline (reference sequence). The CDR3 is made up of 20 amino acids. CDR3 in amino acids: CATSRDISGLAGVGYNEQFF. The CDR3 nucleotides are TGTGCCACCAGCAGAGATATTAGCGGACTAGCGGGAGTGGGCTACAATGAGCAGTTCTTC.

This clonotype showed up many times. The V and J genes are TRBV20-1 and TRBJ2-1, with TRBD2 as a possible D gene (6 bases). Germline V CDR1 and CDR2: DFQATT, SNEGSKA (reference sequence). The V end was cut by 1 base, the J end by 9 bases, with 10 bases between. The CDR3 runs 12 residues. CDR3 sequence: CSARGPAGEQFF. The DNA of the CDR3 is TGCAGTGCTAGAGGCCCAGCGGGTGAGCAGTTCTTC.

This clonotype was counted at least ten times. The V gene is TRBV3-1, the J gene TRBJ2-5; D gene ambiguous. The CDR3 is 12 amino acids. Trimming removed 2 bases from V and 4 bases from J, with 5 bases in between. Germline V gene sequence: CDR1 LGHDT, CDR2 YNNKEL (reference sequence). This CDR3 is CASSQQSETQYF. The CDR3 DNA reads TGTGCCAGCAGCCAACAATCAGAGACCCAGTACTTC.

This clonotype was observed many times. The chain uses TRBV5-6 and TRBJ1-2; TRBD1 might be the D (5 bases). V was cut by 0 bases and J by 4 bases, with 16 bases left in between. The length of the CDR3 is 16 residues. In germline, CDR1 is SGHDT, CDR2 YYEEEE. This CDR3 reads CASSLERAAGIYGYTF. CDR3 coding DNA: TGTGCCAGCAGCTTGGAACGGGCGGCAGGGATCTATGGCTACACCTTC. The whole variable domain, filled in from reference TRBV5-6 and TRBJ1-2, reads DAGVTQSPTHLIKTRGQQVTLRCSPKSGHDTVSWYQQALGQGPQFIFQYYEEEERQRGNFPDRFSGHQFPNYSSELNVNALLLGDSALYLCASSLERAAGIYGYTFGSGTRLTVV.

This clonotype was seen many times. The rearrangement joins TRBV5-1 to TRBJ2-1, with D possibly matching TRBD2 (6 bases). CDR1 is SGHRS, CDR2 YFSETQ, per germline. V lost 7 bases and J 3 bases, leaving 17 bases between the germline ends. The CDR3 is 15 residues long. CDR3 amino acids: CASGTPAGGYNEQFF. For the CDR3, the DNA is TGCGCCAGCGGGACCCCAGCGGGTGGCTACAATGAGCAGTTCTTC.

This clonotype has a count of ten or more. This rearrangement joins TRBV6-1 to TRBJ2-3, with unresolved D. V lost 7 bases to trimming and J lost 5 bases, with 13 bases between them. The CDR3 contains 13 residues. Looked up from germline, CDR1 is MNHNS and CDR2 is SASEGT. In DNA, the CDR3 is TGTGCCAGCACCCCTACCTTCGGAGATACGCAGTATTTT. Translating gives CASTPTFGDTQYF.

At least ten counts were recorded for this clonotype. J is TRBJ2-3 and V is TRBV7-9; TRBD2 might be the D (6 bases). The CDR3 spans 13 residues. Germline CDR1 reads SEHNR; CDR2 reads FQNEAQ (reference sequence). The germline V and J ends were trimmed by 6 bases and 2 bases, with 9 bases remaining between them. The CDR3 bases are TGTGCCAGCAGGCCGCGGGACACAGATACGCAGTATTTT. Protein: CASRPRDTDTQYF.